This T cell receptor (beta chain) was observed in a study of blood T cell repertoires in COVID-19. Study at large: Sources were T cells, B-cell-depleted T cells, or PBMCs; the material itself was cDNA or gDNA.

Per the original data handling: Quantification of nucleated cells was approximated via reference gene primer amplification. Profiled with immunoSEQ multiplex PCR; TCRdb holds only in-frame clones, not every one. From that table come the V and J calls and clone size; the DNA was used to work out D and trimming. The profile shows around 190,000 clones, about 88% of them singletons. Germline values: CDR1 KGHSH, CDR2 LQKENI. This CDR3 comprises 16 residues. Trimming pared 2 bases from V and 9 bases from J, leaving 23 bases between. Participants came from some 23 US areas, aged about 18 to 90 years. Cohort 3 recovered donors had two negative PCRs, clearance, or symptom resolution.

Sequencing input: PBMCs or T cells enriched from blood (not recorded which). This receptor was taken from a woman aged 30 to 39 who had recovered from COVID-19. The chain recombines TRBV18 with TRBJ2-7, with a weak D call TRBD2 (5 bases). The CDR3 DNA is TGTGCCAGCTCACCAATAGAAGCGGCCTCCTTGGGTGGGCAGTACTTC. It is translated as CASSPIEAASLGGQYF.